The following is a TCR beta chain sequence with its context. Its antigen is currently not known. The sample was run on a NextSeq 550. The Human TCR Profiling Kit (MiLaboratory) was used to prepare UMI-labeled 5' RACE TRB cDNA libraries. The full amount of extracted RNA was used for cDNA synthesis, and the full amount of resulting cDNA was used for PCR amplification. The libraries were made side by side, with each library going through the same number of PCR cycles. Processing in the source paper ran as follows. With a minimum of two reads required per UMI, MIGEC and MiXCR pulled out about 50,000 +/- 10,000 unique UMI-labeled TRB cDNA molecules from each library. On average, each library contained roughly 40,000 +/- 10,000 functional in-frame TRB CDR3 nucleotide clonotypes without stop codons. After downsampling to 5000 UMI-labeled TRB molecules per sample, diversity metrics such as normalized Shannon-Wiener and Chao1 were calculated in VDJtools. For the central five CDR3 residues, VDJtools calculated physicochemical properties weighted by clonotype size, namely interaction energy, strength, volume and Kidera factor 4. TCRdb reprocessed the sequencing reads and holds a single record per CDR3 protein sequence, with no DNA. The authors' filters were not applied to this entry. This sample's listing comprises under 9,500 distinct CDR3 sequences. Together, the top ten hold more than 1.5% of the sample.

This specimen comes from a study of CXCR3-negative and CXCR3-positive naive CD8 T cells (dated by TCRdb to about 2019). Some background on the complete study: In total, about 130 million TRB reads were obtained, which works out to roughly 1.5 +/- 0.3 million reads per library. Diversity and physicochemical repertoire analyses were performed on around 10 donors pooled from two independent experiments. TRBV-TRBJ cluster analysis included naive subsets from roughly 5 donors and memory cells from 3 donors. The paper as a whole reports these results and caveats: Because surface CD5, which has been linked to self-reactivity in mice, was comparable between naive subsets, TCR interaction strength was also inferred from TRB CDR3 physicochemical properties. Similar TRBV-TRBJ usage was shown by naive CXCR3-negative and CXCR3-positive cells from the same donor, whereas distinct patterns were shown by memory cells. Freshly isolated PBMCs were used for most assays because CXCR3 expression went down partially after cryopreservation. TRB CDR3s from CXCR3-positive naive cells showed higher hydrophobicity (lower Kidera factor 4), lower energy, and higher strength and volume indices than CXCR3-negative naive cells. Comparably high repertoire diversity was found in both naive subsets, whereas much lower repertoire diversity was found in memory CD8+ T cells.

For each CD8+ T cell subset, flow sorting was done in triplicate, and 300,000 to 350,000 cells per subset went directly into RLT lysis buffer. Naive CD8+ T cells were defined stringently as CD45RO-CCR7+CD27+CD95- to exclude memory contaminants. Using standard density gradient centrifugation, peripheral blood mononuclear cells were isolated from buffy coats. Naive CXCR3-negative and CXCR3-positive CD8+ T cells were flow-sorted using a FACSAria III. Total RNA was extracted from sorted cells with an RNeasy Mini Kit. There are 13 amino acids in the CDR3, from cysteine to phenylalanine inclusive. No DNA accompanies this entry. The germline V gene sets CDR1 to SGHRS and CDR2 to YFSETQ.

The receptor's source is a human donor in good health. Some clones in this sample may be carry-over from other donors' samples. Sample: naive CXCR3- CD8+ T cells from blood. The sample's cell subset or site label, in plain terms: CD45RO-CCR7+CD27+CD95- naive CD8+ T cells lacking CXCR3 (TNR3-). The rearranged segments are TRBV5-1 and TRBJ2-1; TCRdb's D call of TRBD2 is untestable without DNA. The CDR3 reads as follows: CASSSSGPKGLFF.